The 10 T cell receptor beta chains below were found in one sample sequenced in a study of spatial heterogeneity in lung cancer. No antigen has been identified for these receptors. The time point is: sample taken at primary tumor resection. Whole-study findings and limits: Tumor mutation count correlated with how many alpha and beta TCRs expanded intratumorally.

TCRdb analysed the 5' RACE reads with MiXCR anew, one entry per CDR3 protein. This sample has 9,500 to 10,000 distinct CDR3 sequences, with nearly 6.5% found just once. The sequencing used lung tumor tissue, collected at surgery. The receptors originated from a male donor with early-stage non-small cell lung cancer.

This clonotype was seen ten or more times. V is TRBV5-1 and J is TRBJ2-7, with D unresolved. This CDR3 is 14 amino acids long. Germline values: CDR1 SGHRS, CDR2 YFSETQ. The V gene lost 0 bases and the J gene lost 5 bases, with 12 bases spanning the gap. The CDR3 nucleotides read TGCGCCAGCAGCTTGGAGCCCACTGGGAACGAGCAGTACTTC. This encodes CASSLEPTGNEQYF.

This clonotype is categorized as large. This sequence joins TRBV5-1 and TRBJ2-5; D gene uncertain. Trimming left V 1 base short and J 3 bases short, with 10 bases between. The V gene's germline CDR1 is SGHRS and CDR2 YFSETQ. There are 14 residues in the CDR3. CDR3 coding DNA: TGCGCCAGCAGCTTGAGCAGGACCAAAGAGACCCAGTACTTC. Its translation is CASSLSRTKETQYF.

This clonotype is labeled as medium-sized. The chain uses TRBV20-1 and TRBJ1-1; D ambiguous. The CDR3 is made up of 12 amino acids. Looked up from germline, CDR1 is DFQATT and CDR2 is SNEGSKA (reference sequence). Trimming cost V 1 base and J 0 bases, with 3 bases left between them. CDR3 sequence (DNA): TGCAGTGCTAGAGGGGTGAACACTGAAGCTTTCTTT. Its translation: CSARGVNTEAFF.

The V call is TRBV12-3 or TRBV12-4, the J call TRBJ2-5; TRBD2 matches at 10 bases. The CDR3 loop spans 13 amino acids. V was pared by 6 bases and J by 4 bases, with 2 bases of the junction left unmatched. This chain's CDR3 is CASRRTSGETQYF. Here the CDR3 DNA reads TGTGCCAGCAGGCGGACTAGCGGAGAGACCCAGTACTTC.

This clonotype appeared many times. The chain links TRBV11-2 to TRBJ1-1, with D tentatively TRBD1 (5 bases). CDR1 is SGHAT, CDR2 FQNNGV, per germline. V lost 5 bases and J 5 bases, leaving 12 bases between the germline ends. The CDR3 spans 13 residues. The CDR3 DNA reads as TGTGCCAGCAGCCTCGGCTGGGGGACTGAAGCTTTCTTT. This translates into CASSLGWGTEAFF.

In its sample, this clonotype was seen many times. This chain links TRBV2 with TRBJ1-6; D uncertain. Germline CDR1 reads SNHLY; CDR2 reads FYNNEI. Trimming shortened V by 4 bases and J by 8 bases, and 9 bases separated the two germline ends. This CDR3 region has 13 residues. CDR3 bases: TGTGCCAGCAGTGGCTTGGCGGATTCACCCCTCCACTTT. Translated: CASSGLADSPLHF.

This clonotype ranks as medium-sized. The CDR3 DNA follows: TGCAGTGCTGGGGGGGGGCTAGCCGAAGAGACCCAGTACTTC. Protein product: CSAGGGLAEETQYF. This rearrangement joins TRBV20-1 to TRBJ2-5, with D possibly TRBD2 on 7 matching bases. Trimming removed 5 bases at V and 3 bases at J, with 16 bases between. Germline V gene sequence: CDR1 DFQATT, CDR2 SNEGSKA (reference sequence). CDR3 length: 14 residues.

This clonotype was seen repeatedly, ten times or more. The gene calls are TRBV6-6 and TRBJ2-7; D ambiguous. V lost 7 bases to trimming and J lost 2 bases, with 15 bases between them. The CDR3 consists of 14 residues. Germline lookup yields CDR1 MNHNY and CDR2 SVGAGI (reference sequence). The CDR3 reads CASTQSTPPYEQYV. The CDR3 nucleotides are TGTGCCAGCACCCAGTCTACCCCCCCCTACGAGCAGTACGTC.

This clonotype has a handful of counts. The V call is TRBV30, the J call TRBJ1-5, with a weak D call TRBD1 (5 bases). Germline V CDR1 and CDR2: GTSNPN, SVGIG (reference sequence). Trimming shortened V by 1 base and J by 4 bases, and 11 bases separated the two germline ends. The CDR3 covers 14 residues. CDR3 sequence reads: CAWSGGTGNQPQHF. CDR3 DNA sequence: TGTGCCTGGAGTGGGGGGACGGGGAATCAGCCCCAGCATTTT.

This clonotype was observed many times. V usage is TRBV10-3 and J usage is TRBJ2-2, with 10 bases that match TRBD1. The V and J ends lost 11 bases and 5 bases, in that order; junction bases with no gene match: 8. Germline assignment: CDR1 ENHRY and CDR2 SYGVKD. The CDR3 is 14 residues long. Here the CDR3 DNA reads TGTGCCGCGGGACAGGGGAGGGAGACCGGGGAGCTGTTTTTT. This sequence encodes CAAGQGRETGELFF.